The clone carrying this T cell receptor (beta chain) was observed a few times. As yet, its antigen is unknown. Primers included in the PCR were 60 Vbeta and 13 Jbeta primers. This table comes from immunoSEQ multiplex PCR, and its TCRdb copy is limited to in-frame clones, with some not included. The data show some 130,000 clones, around 10% seen once. This sample was taken from a study of cytomegalovirus exposure and HLA in healthy donors. General observations from the study: Per a prior analysis, the majority of TCR beta V segments were productive roughly 87% or roughly 30% of the time.

The CDR3 sequence is 16 residues long. Trimming removed 6 bases from V and 5 bases from J; junction bases left unmatched: 11. Germline CDR1 SGHKS, CDR2 YYEKEE (reference sequence). This clonotype was sampled from a woman aged 40 to 50 in good health and CMV-seropositive. The chain links TRBV5-5 to TRBJ2-3, with 11 nucleotides matching TRBD2. Material for sequencing was PBMCs. The CDR3 nucleotides are TGTGCCAGCACCATAGTGGGACTAGCGGTGATAGATACGCAGTATTTT. Translated: CASTIVGLAVIDTQYF.